A selection of T cell receptor beta chains follows, all from one sample in a study of blood T cell repertoires in COVID-19. The assay was immunoSEQ multiplex PCR, and TCRdb's table has in-frame clones only and misses some. In the table there are approximately 300,000 clones, more than 80% of which are singletons. The sample comprised peripheral blood. Receptors were obtained from a woman between 25 and 40 years old with COVID-19, enrolled during active disease. Each CDR3 is given without its conserved first and last residue. The order of the fields is clone size, V gene, J gene, CDR3 protein. The size entry is marked missing in some rows and otherwise reads once, few, many or a size class.

clone size: NA
V gene: TRBV11-2
J gene: TRBJ2-2
CDR3 protein: ASSSIAGGPYTGELF

clone size: NA
V gene: TRBV5-1
J gene: TRBJ2-7
CDR3 protein: ASSLAASAGVLEQY

clone size: NA
V gene: TRBV5-1
J gene: TRBJ1-1
CDR3 protein: ASSLGGQGPNTEAF

clone size: NA
V gene: TRBV28
J gene: TRBJ2-7
CDR3 protein: ASSLCNRGPAYEQY

clone size: NA
V gene: TRBV2
J gene: TRBJ1-1
CDR3 protein: ASSPQGVDTEAF

clone size: NA
V gene: TRBV18
J gene: TRBJ1-2
CDR3 protein: ASSPPRGDRGTLNYGYT

clone size: NA
V gene: TRBV6-6
J gene: TRBJ1-6
CDR3 protein: ASSSDSNNSPLH

clone size: NA
V gene: TRBV24-1
J gene: TRBJ2-1
CDR3 protein: ATSDTDRGGNEQF

clone size: NA
V gene: TRBV11-2
J gene: TRBJ2-7
CDR3 protein: ASSLPLAGRYEQY

clone size: NA
V gene: TRBV4-1
J gene: TRBJ2-5
CDR3 protein: ASSQGEGPVETQY

clone size: NA
V gene: TRBV10-3
J gene: TRBJ2-3
CDR3 protein: AISPTSGSYTQY

clone size: NA
V gene: TRBV7-6
J gene: TRBJ2-7
CDR3 protein: ASSFGLAGGTRSYEQY

clone size: NA
V gene: TRBV6-5
J gene: TRBJ1-5
CDR3 protein: ASSQQGVYQPQH

clone size: NA
V gene: TRBV30
J gene: TRBJ2-1
CDR3 protein: AWEAAGGNNEQF

clone size: NA
V gene: TRBV28
J gene: TRBJ2-1
CDR3 protein: ASSGAGGGYNEQF

clone size: NA
V gene: TRBV6-1
J gene: TRBJ1-5
CDR3 protein: ASSERRGHGNQPQH

clone size: NA
V gene: TRBV7-2
J gene: TRBJ2-1
CDR3 protein: ASSLDIAGGSSEQF

clone size: NA
V gene: TRBV6-5
J gene: TRBJ1-1
CDR3 protein: ASSYAQWETEAF

clone size: NA
V gene: TRBV5-1
J gene: TRBJ2-1
CDR3 protein: ASSQGLRGQF

clone size: NA
V gene: TRBV6-6
J gene: TRBJ1-1
CDR3 protein: ASSRTGGRNTEAF

clone size: NA
V gene: TRBV11-2
J gene: TRBJ2-7
CDR3 protein: ASGQAGSFYEQY

clone size: NA
V gene: TRBV7-6
J gene: TRBJ1-3
CDR3 protein: ASSEDTGNTIY

clone size: once
V gene: TRBV18
J gene: TRBJ2-2
CDR3 protein: ASSPLGQGATGELF

clone size: NA
V gene: TRBV28
J gene: TRBJ2-3
CDR3 protein: ASSFGAGHTDTQY

clone size: NA
V gene: TRBV5-1
J gene: TRBJ1-4
CDR3 protein: ASSFQGTTNEKLF

clone size: NA
V gene: TRBV4-2
J gene: TRBJ2-7
CDR3 protein: ASSQVFQREPEQY

clone size: NA
V gene: TRBV5-6
J gene: TRBJ1-2
CDR3 protein: ASSPGSYGYT

clone size: NA
V gene: TRBV5-5
J gene: TRBJ2-1
CDR3 protein: ASSLGTGLIDEQF

clone size: NA
V gene: TRBV28
J gene: TRBJ2-2
CDR3 protein: ASSFWGLVTGELF

clone size: NA
V gene: TRBV29-1
J gene: TRBJ2-7
CDR3 protein: SVDGTRAGGTHEQY

clone size: NA
V gene: TRBV7-8
J gene: TRBJ1-2
CDR3 protein: ASSPRSLNYGYT

clone size: NA
V gene: TRBV7-3
J gene: TRBJ2-3
CDR3 protein: ASSQRVGQLRGTQY

clone size: NA
V gene: TRBV5-5
J gene: TRBJ1-6
CDR3 protein: ASSRTGNSEGH

clone size: few
V gene: TRBV19
J gene: TRBJ2-7
CDR3 protein: ASSRQGGSYEQY

clone size: once
V gene: TRBV2
J gene: TRBJ2-1
CDR3 protein: ASRSGGVEQF